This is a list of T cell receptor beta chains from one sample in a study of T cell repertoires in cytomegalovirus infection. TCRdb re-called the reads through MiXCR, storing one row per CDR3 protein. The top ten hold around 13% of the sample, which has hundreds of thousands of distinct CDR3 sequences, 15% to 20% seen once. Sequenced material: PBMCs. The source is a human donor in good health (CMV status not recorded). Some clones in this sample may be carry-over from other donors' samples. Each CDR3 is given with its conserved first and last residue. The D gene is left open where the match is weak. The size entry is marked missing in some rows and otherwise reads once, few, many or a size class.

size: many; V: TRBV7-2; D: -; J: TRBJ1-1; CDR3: CASSFGGENTEAFF; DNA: TGTGCCAGCAGCTTCGGGGGGGAGAACACTGAAGCTTTCTTT
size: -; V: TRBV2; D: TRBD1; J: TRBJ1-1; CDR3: CASSPFPPDRGSTEAFF; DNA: TGTGCCAGCAGTCCCTTCCCCCCTGACAGGGGATCTACTGAAGCTTTCTTT
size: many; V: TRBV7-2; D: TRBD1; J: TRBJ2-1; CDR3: CASSPPSNRGHNEQFF; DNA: TGTGCCAGCAGCCCCCCATCCAACAGGGGCCACAATGAGCAGTTCTTC
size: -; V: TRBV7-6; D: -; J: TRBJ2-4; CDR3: CASSRGEAKNIQYF; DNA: TGTGCCAGCAGCCGGGGAGAGGCCAAAAACATTCAGTACTTC
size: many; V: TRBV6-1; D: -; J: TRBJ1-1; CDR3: CASKVQTLNTEAFF; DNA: TGTGCCAGCAAAGTTCAGACCCTGAACACTGAAGCTTTCTTT
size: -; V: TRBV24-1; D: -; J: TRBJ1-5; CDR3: CATSAGGNQPQHF; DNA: TGTGCCACCAGTGCCGGGGGGAATCAGCCCCAGCATTTT
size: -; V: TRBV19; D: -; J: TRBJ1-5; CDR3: CASSIAGGGGNQPQHF; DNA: TGTGCCAGTAGTATAGCTGGCGGAGGAGGCAATCAGCCCCAGCATTTT
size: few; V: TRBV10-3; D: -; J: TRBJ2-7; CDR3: CSSGGDIYEQYF; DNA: TGTTCCTCAGGAGGGGACATCTACGAGCAGTACTTC
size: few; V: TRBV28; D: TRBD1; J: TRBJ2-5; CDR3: CASSRQGAGETQYF; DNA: TGTGCCAGCAGCCGACAGGGGGCGGGGGAGACCCAGTACTTC
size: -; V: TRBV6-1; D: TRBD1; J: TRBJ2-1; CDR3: CASSDRGFDEQFF; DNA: TGTGCCAGCAGCGACAGGGGGTTTGATGAGCAGTTCTTC
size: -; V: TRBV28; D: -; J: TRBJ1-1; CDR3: CASSSTGSGLNTEAFF; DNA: TGTGCCAGCAGCTCCACAGGGTCTGGCCTGAACACTGAAGCTTTCTTT
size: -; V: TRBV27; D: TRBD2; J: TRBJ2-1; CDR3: CASSLSYRLAEFNEQFF; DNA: TGTGCCAGCAGTTTATCGTACAGACTAGCGGAGTTCAATGAGCAGTTCTTC
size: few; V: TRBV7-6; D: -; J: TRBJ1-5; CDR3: CASSLNPRDQPQHF; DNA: TGTGCCAGCAGCTTAAATCCAAGAGATCAGCCCCAGCATTTT
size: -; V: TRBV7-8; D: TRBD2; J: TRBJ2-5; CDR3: CASVPRAGPQETQYF; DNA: TGTGCCAGCGTTCCCCGAGCGGGACCACAAGAGACCCAGTACTTC
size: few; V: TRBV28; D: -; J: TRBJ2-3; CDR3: CASSFLRDPDTDTQYF; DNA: TGTGCCAGCAGTTTCCTCCGGGACCCCGACACAGATACGCAGTATTTT
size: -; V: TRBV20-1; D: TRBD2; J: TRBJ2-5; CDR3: CSARVGVSGAETQYF; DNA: TGCAGTGCTAGAGTAGGGGTTAGCGGGGCAGAGACCCAGTACTTC
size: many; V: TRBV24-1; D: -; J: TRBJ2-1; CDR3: CATSDSRGSSYNEQFF; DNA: TGTGCCACCAGTGATAGCCGGGGAAGCTCCTACAATGAGCAGTTCTTC
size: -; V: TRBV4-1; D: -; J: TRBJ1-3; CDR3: CASSQDQVDTIYF; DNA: TGCGCCAGCAGCCAAGATCAGGTCGACACCATATATTTT
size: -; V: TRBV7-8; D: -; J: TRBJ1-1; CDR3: CASSSGRSEAFF; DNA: TGTGCCAGCAGCTCGGGCAGGTCTGAAGCTTTCTTT
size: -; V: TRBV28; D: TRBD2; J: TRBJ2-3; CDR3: CASSLGGGHGDTQYF; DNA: TGTGCCAGCAGTTTAGGCGGGGGGCATGGAGATACGCAGTATTTT
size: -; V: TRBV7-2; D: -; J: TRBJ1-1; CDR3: CASSSSWLNTEAFF; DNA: TGTGCCAGCAGCTCCTCGTGGTTGAACACTGAAGCTTTCTTT
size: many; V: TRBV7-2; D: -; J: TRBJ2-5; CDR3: CASSSSEAQYF; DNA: TGTGCCAGCAGCTCATCAGAGGCCCAGTACTTC
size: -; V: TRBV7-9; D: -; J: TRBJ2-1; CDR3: CASSLTSMEECEQFF; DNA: TGTGCCAGCAGCTTAACTAGCATGGAGGAATGCGAGCAGTTCTTC
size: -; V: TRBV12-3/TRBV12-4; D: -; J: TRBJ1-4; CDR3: CASSLGLTAATNEKLFF; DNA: TGTGCCAGCAGTTTGGGACTGACCGCCGCAACTAATGAAAAACTGTTTTTT
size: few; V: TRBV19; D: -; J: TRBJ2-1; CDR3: CASSGWGGLGEQFF; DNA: TGTGCCAGTAGTGGGTGGGGGGGCCTAGGTGAGCAGTTCTTC
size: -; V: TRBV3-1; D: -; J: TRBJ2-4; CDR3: CASSQGVGPKNIQYF; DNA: TGTGCCAGCAGCCAAGGGGTAGGGCCCAAAAACATTCAGTACTTC
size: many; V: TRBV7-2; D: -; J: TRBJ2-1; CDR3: CASSLAGGRASEQFF; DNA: TGTGCCAGCAGCTTAGCGGGGGGGCGGGCGAGTGAGCAGTTCTTC
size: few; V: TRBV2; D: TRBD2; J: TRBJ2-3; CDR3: CASSRLRGTKTDTQYF; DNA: TGTGCCAGCAGCCGCCTGCGTGGGACTAAGACAGATACGCAGTATTTT
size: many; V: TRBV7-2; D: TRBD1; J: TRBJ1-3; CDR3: CASSLFGTASGNTIYF; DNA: TGTGCCAGCAGCTTATTCGGGACAGCCTCTGGAAACACCATATATTTT
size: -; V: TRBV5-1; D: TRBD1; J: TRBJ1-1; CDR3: CASSLTGQSVGTEAFF; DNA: TGCGCCAGCAGCTTGACGGGACAGTCGGTCGGTACTGAAGCTTTCTTT
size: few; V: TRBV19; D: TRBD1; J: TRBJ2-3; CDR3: CASQDRGSSDTQYF; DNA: TGTGCCAGCCAGGACAGGGGGAGTTCAGATACGCAGTATTTT
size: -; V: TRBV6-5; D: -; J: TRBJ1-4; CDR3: CASSYTPEGAANEKLFF; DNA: TGTGCCAGCAGTTACACTCCGGAAGGAGCCGCTAATGAAAAACTGTTTTTT
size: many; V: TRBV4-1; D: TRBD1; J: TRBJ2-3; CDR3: CASSPPGQNTDTQYF; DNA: TGCGCCAGCAGTCCTCCGGGACAGAACACAGATACGCAGTATTTT
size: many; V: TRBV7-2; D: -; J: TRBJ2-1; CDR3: CASSLAGGLGEQFF; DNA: TGTGCCAGCAGCTTAGCGGGGGGTCTGGGTGAGCAGTTCTTC
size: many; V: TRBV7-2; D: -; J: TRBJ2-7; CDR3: CASSLARTSYEQYF; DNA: TGTGCCAGCAGCTTAGCGCGCACCTCCTACGAGCAGTACTTC
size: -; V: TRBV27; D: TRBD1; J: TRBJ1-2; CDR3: CASRSTGASGYTF; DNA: TGTGCCAGCAGATCAACAGGGGCCTCGGGCTACACCTTC
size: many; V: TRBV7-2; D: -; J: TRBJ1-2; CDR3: CASSLSRENYGYTF; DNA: TGTGCCAGCAGCTTAAGTCGTGAGAACTATGGCTACACCTTC
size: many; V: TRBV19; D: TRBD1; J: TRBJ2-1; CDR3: CASRKGTGGDEQFF; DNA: TGTGCCAGTAGGAAGGGAACAGGGGGCGATGAGCAGTTCTTC
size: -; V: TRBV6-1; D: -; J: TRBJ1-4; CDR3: CASSEVGSPNEKLFF; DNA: TGTGCCAGCAGTGAAGTAGGATCACCGAATGAAAAACTGTTTTTT
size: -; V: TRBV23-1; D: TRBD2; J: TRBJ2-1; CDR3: CASSQPPTVAGANNEQFF; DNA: TGCGCCAGCAGTCAACCCCCCACAGTAGCGGGGGCAAACAATGAGCAGTTCTTC
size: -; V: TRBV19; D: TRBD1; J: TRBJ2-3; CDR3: CASSTLGRGREDTQYF; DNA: TGTGCCAGTAGTACCTTGGGCAGGGGGCGCGAGGATACGCAGTATTTT
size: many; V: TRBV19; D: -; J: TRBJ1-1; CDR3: CASSPITVAGTEAFF; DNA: TGTGCCAGTAGTCCAATCACCGTCGCGGGGACTGAAGCTTTCTTT
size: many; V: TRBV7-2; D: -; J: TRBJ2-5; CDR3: CASSLEGGQETQYF; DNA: TGTGCCAGCAGCTTAGAAGGGGGCCAAGAGACCCAGTACTTC
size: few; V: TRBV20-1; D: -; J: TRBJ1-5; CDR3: CSARDNSNQPQHF; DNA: TGCAGTGCTAGAGATAATAGCAATCAGCCCCAGCATTTT
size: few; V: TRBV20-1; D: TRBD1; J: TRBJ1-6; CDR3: CSASRQGNSPLHF; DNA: TGCAGTGCTAGCCGACAGGGGAATTCACCCCTCCACTTT
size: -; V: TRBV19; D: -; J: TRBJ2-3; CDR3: CASSRGDGTDTQYF; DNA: TGTGCCAGTAGTCGAGGGGACGGCACAGATACGCAGTATTTT
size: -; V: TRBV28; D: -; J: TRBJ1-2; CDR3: CASSLRQPDYGYTF; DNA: TGTGCCAGCAGTTTAAGACAGCCGGACTATGGCTACACCTTC
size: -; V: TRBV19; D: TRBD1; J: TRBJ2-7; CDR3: CASANRGDTYEQYF; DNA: TGTGCCAGCGCCAACAGGGGAGACACCTACGAGCAGTACTTC
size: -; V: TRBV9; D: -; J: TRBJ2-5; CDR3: CASSSGGSLETQYF; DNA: TGTGCCAGCAGCAGTGGAGGGTCCCTGGAGACCCAGTACTTC
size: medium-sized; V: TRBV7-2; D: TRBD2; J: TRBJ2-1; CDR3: CASSLEASGGASADEQFF; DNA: TGTGCCAGCAGCTTAGAGGCTAGCGGGGGGGCGAGTGCCGATGAGCAGTTCTTC
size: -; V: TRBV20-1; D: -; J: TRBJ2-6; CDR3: CSAYRVSGANVLTF; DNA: TGCAGTGCTTACAGGGTCAGTGGGGCCAACGTCCTGACTTTC
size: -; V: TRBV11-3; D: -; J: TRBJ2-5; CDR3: CASSLSSGTQYF; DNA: TGTGCCAGCAGCCTCTCCTCGGGGACCCAGTACTTC
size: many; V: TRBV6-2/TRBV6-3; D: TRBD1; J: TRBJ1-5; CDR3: CASSLPGQGHQPQHF; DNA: TGTGCCAGCAGCTTACCCGGACAGGGCCATCAGCCCCAGCATTTT